Sequencing of this TCR beta chain was carried out in a study of blood T cell repertoires in COVID-19. Study overall: Samples came from the United States, Italy and Spain, spanning acute and convalescent COVID-19. In each case, the material was cDNA or gDNA derived from T cells, B-cell-depleted T cells, or PBMCs.

Germline CDR1 SGHNT, CDR2 YENEEA. With V trimmed by 5 bases and J by 6 bases, 8 bases remained unmatched. CDR3 length equals 14 residues. Per the original methods: Counts of nucleated cells, estimated from reference gene primer amplification, were obtained. Repertoires were generated with immunoSEQ multiplex PCR, while TCRdb's copy carries only in-frame clones and drops some. That table supplies the V and J calls and clone size; D and trimming were determined from the DNA. The sample lists around 99,000 clones; 80% were seen once. The clonotype originates from a man in his fifties who had recovered from COVID-19. The rearrangement links TRBV11-3 to TRBJ2-7, with 9 bases identical to TRBD1. The specimen was peripheral blood. The CDR3 loop reads CASSPGQGEGEQYF. The CDR3 nucleotides read TGTGCCAGCAGCCCGGGACAGGGAGAGGGCGAGCAGTACTTC.